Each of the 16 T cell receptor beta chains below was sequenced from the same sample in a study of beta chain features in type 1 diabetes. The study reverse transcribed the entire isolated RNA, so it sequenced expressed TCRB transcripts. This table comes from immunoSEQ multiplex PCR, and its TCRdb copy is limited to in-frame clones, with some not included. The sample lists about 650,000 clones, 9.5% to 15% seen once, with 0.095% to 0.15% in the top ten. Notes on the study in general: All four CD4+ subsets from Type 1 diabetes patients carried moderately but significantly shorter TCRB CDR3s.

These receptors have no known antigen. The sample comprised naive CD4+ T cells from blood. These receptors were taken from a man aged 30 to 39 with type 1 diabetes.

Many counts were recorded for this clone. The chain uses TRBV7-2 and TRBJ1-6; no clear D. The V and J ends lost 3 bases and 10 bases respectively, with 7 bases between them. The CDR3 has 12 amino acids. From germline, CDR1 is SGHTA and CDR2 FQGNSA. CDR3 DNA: TGTGCCAGCAGCTTGATGGGGTCACCCCTCCACTTT. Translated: CASSLMGSPLHF.

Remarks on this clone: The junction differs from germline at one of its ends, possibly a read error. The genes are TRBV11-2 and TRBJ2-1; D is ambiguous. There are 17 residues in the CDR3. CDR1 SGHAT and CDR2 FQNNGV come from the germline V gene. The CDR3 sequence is CASSSLFLGQAYDEQFF. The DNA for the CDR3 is TGTGCCAGCAGCTCCCTATTTCTCGGGCAGGCCTACGATGAGCAGTTCTTC.

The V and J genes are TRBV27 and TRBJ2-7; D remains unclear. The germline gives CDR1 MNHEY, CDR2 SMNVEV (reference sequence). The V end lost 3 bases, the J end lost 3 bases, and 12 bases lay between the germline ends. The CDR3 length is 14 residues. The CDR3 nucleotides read TGTGCCAGCAGTTTCTTGGTAGGGATCTACGAGCAGTACTTC. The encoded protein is CASSFLVGIYEQYF.

The CDR3 reads CASNPGGGNNEQFF. The CDR3 DNA follows: TGTGCCAGCAACCCTGGGGGGGGTAACAATGAGCAGTTCTTC. This chain links TRBV28 with TRBJ2-1, with 7 bases that match TRBD2. The trim removed 7 bases at V and 5 bases at J, leaving 8 bases unmatched. Looked up from germline, CDR1 is MDHEN and CDR2 is SYDVKM. The CDR3 runs 14 residues.

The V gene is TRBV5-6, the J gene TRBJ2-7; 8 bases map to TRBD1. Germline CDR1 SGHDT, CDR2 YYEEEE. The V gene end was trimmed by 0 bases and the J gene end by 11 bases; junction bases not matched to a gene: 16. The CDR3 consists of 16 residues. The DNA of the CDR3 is TGTGCCAGCAGCTTGGCGGGGACAGGAGCCTCGGGGTCGGAGTACTTC. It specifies CASSLAGTGASGSEYF.

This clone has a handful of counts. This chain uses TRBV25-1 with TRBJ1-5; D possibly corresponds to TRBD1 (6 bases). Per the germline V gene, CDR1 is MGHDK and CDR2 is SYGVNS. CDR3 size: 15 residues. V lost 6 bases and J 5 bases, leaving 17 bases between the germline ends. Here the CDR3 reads CASSQGLGNHQPQHF. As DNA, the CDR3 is TGTGCCAGCAGCCAGGGGCTCGGAAATCATCAGCCCCAGCATTTT.

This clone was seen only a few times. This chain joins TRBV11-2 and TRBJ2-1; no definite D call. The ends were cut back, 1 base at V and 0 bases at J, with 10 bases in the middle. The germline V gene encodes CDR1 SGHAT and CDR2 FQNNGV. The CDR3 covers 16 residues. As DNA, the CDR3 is TGTGCCAGCAGCTTAGTTGTCCAGAGCTCCTACAATGAGCAGTTCTTC. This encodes CASSLVVQSSYNEQFF.

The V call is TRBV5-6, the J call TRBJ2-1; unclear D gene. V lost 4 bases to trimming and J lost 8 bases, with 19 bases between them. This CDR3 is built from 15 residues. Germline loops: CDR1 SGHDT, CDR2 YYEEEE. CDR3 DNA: TGTGCCAGCAGCCTCCGGCCCTTGGGGTTCCATGAGCAGTTCTTC. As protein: CASSLRPLGFHEQFF.

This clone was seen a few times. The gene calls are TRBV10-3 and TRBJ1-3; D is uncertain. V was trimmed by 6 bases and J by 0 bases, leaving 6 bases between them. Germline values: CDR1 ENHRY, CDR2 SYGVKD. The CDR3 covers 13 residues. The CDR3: CAISADSGNTIYF. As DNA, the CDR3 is TGTGCCATCAGCGCAGACTCTGGAAACACCATATATTTT.

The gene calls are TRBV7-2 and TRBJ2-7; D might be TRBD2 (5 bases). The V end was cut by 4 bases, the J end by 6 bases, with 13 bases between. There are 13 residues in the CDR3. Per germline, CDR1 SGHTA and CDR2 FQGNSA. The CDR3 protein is CASSSTEGLEQYF. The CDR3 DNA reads TGTGCCAGCAGCTCTACTGAGGGCCTCGAGCAGTACTTC. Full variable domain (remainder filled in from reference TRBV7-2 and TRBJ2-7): GAGVSQSPSNKVTEKGKDVELRCDPISGHTALYWYRQSLGQGLEFLIYFQGNSAPDKSGLPSDRFSAERTGGSVSTLTIQRTQQEDSAVYLCASSSTEGLEQYFGPGTRLTVT.

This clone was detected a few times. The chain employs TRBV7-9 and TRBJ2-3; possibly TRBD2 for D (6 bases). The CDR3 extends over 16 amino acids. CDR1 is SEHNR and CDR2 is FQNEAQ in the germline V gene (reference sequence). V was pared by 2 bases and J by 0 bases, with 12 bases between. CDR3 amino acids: CASSLSGTPSTDTQYF. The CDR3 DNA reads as TGTGCCAGCAGCTTAAGTGGGACTCCTAGCACAGATACGCAGTATTTT. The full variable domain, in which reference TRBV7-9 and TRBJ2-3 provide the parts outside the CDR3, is DTGVSQNPRHKITKRGQNVTFRCDPISEHNRLYWYRQTLGQGPEFLTYFQNEAQLEKSRLLSDRFSAERPKGSFSTLEIQRTEQGDSAMYLCASSLSGTPSTDTQYFGPGTRLTVL.

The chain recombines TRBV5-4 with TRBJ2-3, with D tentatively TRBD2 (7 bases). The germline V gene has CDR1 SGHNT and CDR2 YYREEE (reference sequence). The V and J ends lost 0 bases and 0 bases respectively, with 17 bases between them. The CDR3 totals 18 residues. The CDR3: CASSLGGRPAGSTDTQYF. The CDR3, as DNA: TGTGCCAGCAGCTTGGGGGGGCGGCCAGCGGGGAGCACAGATACGCAGTATTTT.

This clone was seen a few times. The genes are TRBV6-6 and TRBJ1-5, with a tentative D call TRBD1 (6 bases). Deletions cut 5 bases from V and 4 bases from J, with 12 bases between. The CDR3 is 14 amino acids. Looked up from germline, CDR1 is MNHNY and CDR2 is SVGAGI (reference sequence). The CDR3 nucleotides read TGTGCCAGCAGTCCCTCAGGGGAGAATCAGCCCCAGCATTTT. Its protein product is CASSPSGENQPQHF.

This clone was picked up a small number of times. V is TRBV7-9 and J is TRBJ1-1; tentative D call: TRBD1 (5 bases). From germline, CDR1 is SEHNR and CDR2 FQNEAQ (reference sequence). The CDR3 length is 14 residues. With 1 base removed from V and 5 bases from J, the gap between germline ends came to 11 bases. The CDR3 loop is CASSLDLRVTEAFF. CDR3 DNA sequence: TGTGCCAGCAGCTTAGACCTCAGGGTAACTGAAGCTTTCTTT.

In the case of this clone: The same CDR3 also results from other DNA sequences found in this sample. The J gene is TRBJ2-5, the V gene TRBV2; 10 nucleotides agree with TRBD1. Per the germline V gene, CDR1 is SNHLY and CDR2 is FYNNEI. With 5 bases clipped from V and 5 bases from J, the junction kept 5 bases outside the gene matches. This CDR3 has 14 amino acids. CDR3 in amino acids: CASSIGQGGETQYF. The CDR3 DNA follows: TGTGCCAGCAGTATCGGACAGGGGGGGGAGACCCAGTACTTC. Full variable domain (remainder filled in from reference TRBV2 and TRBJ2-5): EPEVTQTPSHQVTQMGQEVILRCVPISNHLYFYWYRQILGQKVEFLVSFYNNEISEKSEIFDDQFSVERPDGSNFTLKIRSTKLEDSAMYFCASSIGQGGETQYFGPGTRLLVL.

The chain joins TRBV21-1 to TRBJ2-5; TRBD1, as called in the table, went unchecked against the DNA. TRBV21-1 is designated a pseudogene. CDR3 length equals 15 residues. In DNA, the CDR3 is TGTGCCAGCAGCAGCAGGACAGGGGGCGAGGAGACCCAGTACTTC. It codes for CASSSRTGGEETQYF.